Listed below are T cell receptor beta chains from one sample, sequenced in a study of blood T cell repertoires in COVID-19. Produced via immunoSEQ multiplex PCR; TCRdb's table is partial and in-frame only. The profile shows some 270,000 clones, 85% to 90% of them singletons. The sample comprised PBMCs or T cells enriched from blood (not recorded which). Receptors were obtained from a woman aged 25 to 39 with acute COVID-19. The CDR3 runs from the conserved cysteine through the conserved F or W. A D gene is named only where the DNA matches it firmly. Not every row has a clone size; where given, it reads once, few, many or a size class.

>TRBJ2-1|TRBV11-3|-|once
CASDPTGSSYNEQFF
TGTGCCAGCGACCCCACGGGGTCATCCTACAATGAGCAGTTCTTC
>TRBJ1-1|TRBV19|-|-
CASTPRIGTEAFF
TGTGCCAGTACCCCGCGTATCGGGACTGAAGCTTTCTTT
>TRBJ1-5|TRBV28|-|-
CASSPAGFNQPQHF
TGTGCCAGCAGCCCGGCGGGCTTTAATCAGCCCCAGCATTTT
>TRBJ1-1|TRBV11-2|TRBD1|once
CASSLKGGVEAFF
TGTGCCAGCAGCTTAAAAGGGGGCGTTGAAGCTTTCTTT
>TRBJ2-4|TRBV10-2|-|-
CASSTVAGTVGAKNIQYF
TGCGCCAGCAGTACCGTCGCGGGCACTGTAGGGGCCAAAAACATTCAGTACTTC
>TRBJ2-2|TRBV7-2|-|once
CASSEDRFTGELFF
TGTGCCAGCAGCGAGGACAGATTCACCGGGGAGCTGTTTTTT
>TRBJ2-3|TRBV13|TRBD2|-
CASSLTKEREARTDTQYF
TGTGCCAGCAGCTTAACCAAGGAGCGGGAGGCCCGCACAGATACGCAGTATTTT
>TRBJ2-1|TRBV15|TRBD2|-
CATSASGGTSYNEQFF
TGTGCCACCAGCGCTAGCGGGGGCACCTCCTACAATGAGCAGTTCTTC
>TRBJ2-7|TRBV30|TRBD2|-
CASTTSGSYEQYF
TGTGCCTCAACGACTAGCGGGTCCTACGAGCAGTACTTC
>TRBJ2-1|TRBV5-1|-|-
CASSLMEGRWNEQFF
TGCGCCAGCAGCTTGATGGAGGGGAGGTGGAATGAGCAGTTCTTC
>TRBJ1-1|TRBV9|-|-
CASSGGVGYTEAFF
TGTGCCAGCAGCGGCGGGGTAGGGTACACTGAAGCTTTCTTT
>TRBJ2-5|TRBV3-1/TRBV3-2|TRBD1|once
CASSPLGTVQETQYF
TGTGCCAGCAGCCCACTAGGGACAGTCCAAGAGACCCAGTACTTC
>TRBJ2-7|TRBV2|-|-
CASGGGGSSYEQYF
TGTGCCAGCGGGGGCGGGGGTAGCTCCTACGAGCAGTACTTC
>TRBJ1-1|TRBV3-1/TRBV3-2|-|-
CASSQDRRFGHLNTEAFF
TGTGCCAGCAGCCAAGATCGTAGGTTTGGACACCTAAACACTGAAGCTTTCTTT
>TRBJ1-6|TRBV19|TRBD1|once
CASSMASGTGNSPLHF
TGTGCCAGTAGTATGGCCTCCGGGACAGGGAATTCACCCCTCCACTTT
>TRBJ2-3|TRBV6-5|-|-
CASRPGGTDTQYF
TGTGCCAGCAGGCCGGGAGGCACAGATACGCAGTATTTT
>TRBJ2-7|TRBV27|TRBD1|-
CASSSLGQFFGEQYF
TGTGCCAGCAGTTCGTTGGGACAGTTCTTCGGCGAGCAGTACTTC
>TRBJ2-7|TRBV6-5|TRBD2|-
CASLRSGSHEQYF
TGTGCCAGCTTAAGGAGCGGGAGCCACGAGCAGTACTTC